This T cell receptor (beta chain) was retrieved from a study of T cell responses to AZD1222 COVID-19 vaccine. Assay: immunoSEQ multiplex PCR; the TCRdb copy retains only in-frame clones and omits some. The sample holds about 120,000 clones, about nine tenths seen once. V shed 4 bases, J shed 7 bases, and the junction held 4 bases outside the gene matches. Germline values: CDR1 SGHTS, CDR2 YDEGEE. This CDR3 region has 14 residues. The origin of this receptor is an adult who received the AZD1222 COVID-19 vaccine. This specimen was peripheral blood, taken 28 days after the second AZD1222 dose. V and J are TRBV5-8 and TRBJ1-6; 8 bases are shared with TRBD1. DNA for the CDR3: TGTGCCAGCAGCCTTCGACAGGGGAATTCACCCCTCCACTTT. Translated, it gives CASSLRQGNSPLHF.